The sequence of this T cell receptor (beta chain) was determined in a study of blood T cell repertoires in COVID-19. Trimming removed 6 bases at V and 11 bases at J, with 19 bases between. This CDR3 is built from 13 residues. Measured with immunoSEQ multiplex PCR; TCRdb has only the in-frame clones, and not every one. Of a few hundred thousand clones listed, roughly 90% are singletons. The sequence came from a woman under 30 who had recovered from COVID-19. The chain is built from TRBV12-3 or TRBV12-4 and TRBJ1-1, with unresolved D. The material sequenced was PBMCs or T cells enriched from blood (not recorded which). The CDR3 loop reads CASSANGRRFAFF. The CDR3 coding sequence is TGTGCCAGCAGCGCGAACGGGAGGCGTTTTGCTTTCTTT.